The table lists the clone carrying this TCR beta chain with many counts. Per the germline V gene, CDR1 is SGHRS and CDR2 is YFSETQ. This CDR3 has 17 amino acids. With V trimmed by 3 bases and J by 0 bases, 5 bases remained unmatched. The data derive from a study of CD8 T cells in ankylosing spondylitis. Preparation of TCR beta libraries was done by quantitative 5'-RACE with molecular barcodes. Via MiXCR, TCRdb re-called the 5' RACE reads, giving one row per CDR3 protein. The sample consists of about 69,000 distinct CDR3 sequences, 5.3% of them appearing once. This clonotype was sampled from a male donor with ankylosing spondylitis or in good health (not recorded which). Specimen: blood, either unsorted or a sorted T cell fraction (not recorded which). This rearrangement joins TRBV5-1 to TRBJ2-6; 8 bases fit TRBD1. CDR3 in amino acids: CASSSGTGSSGANVLTF. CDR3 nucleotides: TGCGCCAGCAGCTCCGGGACAGGTAGCTCTGGGGCCAACGTCCTGACTTTC.